The 21 T cell receptor beta chains presented below share a single source sample, sequenced in a study of OX40 agonist ivuxolimab in advanced cancers. Only in-frame clones appear in the TCRdb table, and some are missing; sequencing was by immunoSEQ multiplex PCR. The table has roughly 70,000 clones, about 86% seen once; the top ten hold around 0.75%. This material consisted of CD4+ or CD8+ T cells sorted from blood, taken in a trial of the OX40 agonist ivuxolimab. Receptor source: an adult with an advanced solid tumor such as melanoma, head and neck, liver or kidney cancer.

CDR3 region: CASSYLGGRGGNEQYF. CDR3 nucleotides: TGTGCCAGCAGTTACTTGGGGGGCAGGGGAGGAAACGAGCAGTACTTC. The J gene is TRBJ2-7, the V gene TRBV6-6; either TRBD1 or TRBD2 may fit D (6 bases each). Germline lookup yields CDR1 MNHNY and CDR2 SVGAGI (reference sequence). The CDR3 is 16 residues long. Between the trimmed V and J ends, which lost 1 base and 5 bases, there was a span of 18 bases.

The chain employs TRBV29-1 and TRBJ1-2, with TRBD1 matching over 10 bases. This CDR3 is built from 13 residues. Germline V lookup: CDR1 SQVTM, CDR2 ANQGSEA. The J segment lost 4 bases and the V segment lost 7 bases, leaving 6 bases of the junction unmatched. The CDR3 DNA reads as TGCAGCGCCGGGGACAGGGGAACCTATGGCTACACCTTC. Protein sequence: CSAGDRGTYGYTF.

This chain links TRBV6-5 with TRBJ1-1; tentative D call: TRBD1 (6 bases). CDR1 MNHEY and CDR2 SVGAGI come from the germline V gene. Trimming pared 0 bases from V and 2 bases from J, leaving 13 bases between. This CDR3 has 16 residues. CDR3 sequence (DNA): TGTGCCAGCAGTTACTCGCAAGGGACAAGCAACACTGAAGCTTTCTTT. This codes for CASSYSQGTSNTEAFF.

This rearrangement joins TRBV7-9 to TRBJ1-3; the D is unclear. CDR1 is SEHNR, CDR2 FQNEAQ, per germline (reference sequence). Trimming pared 6 bases from V and 4 bases from J, leaving 7 bases between. This CDR3 contains 12 residues. The CDR3 reads CASSFGGNTIYF. CDR3 DNA sequence: TGTGCCAGCAGTTTCGGGGGAAACACCATATATTTT.

This clone was recorded only once. A read error may account for a junction end that differs from germline. The rearrangement joins TRBV6-1 to TRBJ2-7; possibly TRBD1 for D (6 bases). Germline V gene sequence: CDR1 MNHNS, CDR2 SASEGT. The CDR3 totals 10 residues. The CDR3 bases are TGTGCCAGCAGTGAATACGGGACAACCTTC. This encodes CASSEYGTTF.

This chain connects TRBV6-5 to TRBJ2-1; D possibly uses TRBD1 or TRBD2 (6 bases each). The V gene's germline CDR1 is MNHEY and CDR2 SVGAGI. V lost 3 bases to trimming and J lost 2 bases, with 11 bases between them. This CDR3 contains 15 residues. CDR3 region: CASSYRGRPYNEQFF. The CDR3 DNA sequence: TGTGCCAGCAGTTATAGGGGGAGGCCCTACAATGAGCAGTTCTTC.

The rearrangement joins TRBV2 to TRBJ1-5, with a possible D match to TRBD1 (5 bases). This CDR3 region has 14 residues. Germline CDR1 and CDR2: SNHLY and FYNNEI. Trimming pared 8 bases from V and 4 bases from J, leaving 15 bases between. The CDR3 sequence is CASHAGGTNQPQHF. The CDR3 DNA reads as TGTGCCAGCCATGCTGGGGGAACAAATCAGCCCCAGCATTTT.

The gene calls are TRBV5-4 and TRBJ1-2; D remains unclear. V lost 2 bases and J 5 bases, leaving 7 bases between the germline ends. The CDR3 loop spans 12 amino acids. Germline V gene lookup returns CDR1 SGHNT and CDR2 YYREEE (reference sequence). CDR3 DNA: TGTGCCAGCAGCTTTGAGGGTTATGGCTACACCTTC. Protein product: CASSFEGYGYTF.

V and J are TRBV7-9 and TRBJ1-5, with D perhaps matching TRBD1 (5 bases). The CDR3 consists of 16 residues. V was clipped by 0 bases and J by 5 bases, with 14 bases between them. Looked up from germline, CDR1 is SEHNR and CDR2 is FQNEAQ (reference sequence). The CDR3: CASSLAEAGPDQPQHF. The CDR3 bases are TGTGCCAGCAGCTTAGCGGAGGCAGGGCCGGATCAGCCCCAGCATTTT.

J is TRBJ2-2 and V is TRBV6-6; 7 nucleotides agree with TRBD1. Germline assignment: CDR1 MNHNY and CDR2 SVGAGI (reference sequence). The ends lost 6 bases at V and 1 base at J; junction bases unmatched: 5. The CDR3 has 15 amino acids. Here the CDR3 reads CASRSDRVNTGELFF. CDR3 DNA sequence: TGTGCCAGCAGATCCGACAGGGTGAACACCGGGGAGCTGTTTTTT.

V is TRBV27 and J is TRBJ2-1; TRBD1 aligns across 8 bases. Losses at the gene ends were 3 bases for V and 7 bases for J; bases not matched to a gene: 5. Germline V lookup: CDR1 MNHEY, CDR2 SMNVEV (reference sequence). The CDR3 loop spans 14 amino acids. The CDR3 protein is CASSFRTGLNEQFF. The CDR3 DNA reads as TGTGCCAGCAGTTTCCGGACAGGGCTTAATGAGCAGTTCTTC.

DNA for the CDR3: TGTGCCAGCAGAGGCATCGGGGGTGGCGATAGCAATCAGCCCCAGCATTTT. Translation: CASRGIGGGDSNQPQHF. The gene calls are TRBV7-9 and TRBJ1-5; TRBD1 might be the D (5 bases). Germline-derived CDR1 and CDR2 are SEHNR and FQNEAQ (reference sequence). The V end was cut by 6 bases, the J end by 0 bases, with 18 bases between. The CDR3 runs 17 residues.

The chain has TRBV7-3 and TRBJ1-1; the match to TRBD1 covers 10 bases. The CDR3 is made up of 15 amino acids. Germline lookup yields CDR1 SGHTA and CDR2 FQGTGA. The V segment lost 5 bases and the J segment 0 bases; nucleotides outside the gene matches: 3. The DNA of the CDR3 is TGTGCCAGCAGCGCGGGACAGGGGTTGAACACTGAAGCTTTCTTT. Its protein product is CASSAGQGLNTEAFF.

The chain has TRBV19 and TRBJ2-2; 9 nucleotides agree with TRBD1. The CDR3 runs 16 residues. Germline V gives CDR1 LNHDA, CDR2 SQIVND (reference sequence). J gave up 2 bases and V 7 bases, and 8 bases lay outside the gene matches. In nucleotides, the CDR3 is TGTGCCAGTACCCCGACGGGACAGGGAAACACCGGGGAGCTGTTTTTT. This codes for CASTPTGQGNTGELFF.

This chain connects TRBV28 to TRBJ2-7; TRBD1 or TRBD2 may be the D gene (7 bases each). Germline assignment: CDR1 MDHEN and CDR2 SYDVKM. CDR3 size: 15 residues. The V end lost 4 bases, the J end lost 1 base, and 14 bases lay between the germline ends. CDR3 residues: CASSSGGTASYEQYF. The CDR3 region has the DNA TGTGCCAGCAGTTCCGGGGGGACAGCTTCCTACGAGCAGTACTTC.

This chain connects TRBV28 to TRBJ1-5, with a weak D call TRBD1 (6 bases). V was clipped by 11 bases and J by 0 bases, with 8 bases between them. This CDR3 has 12 residues. The germline V gene encodes CDR1 MDHEN and CDR2 SYDVKM. The CDR3 sequence: CAGQSSNQPQHF. For the CDR3, the DNA is TGTGCCGGACAGTCTAGCAATCAGCCCCAGCATTTT. Using reference TRBV28 and TRBJ1-5 for the parts outside the CDR3, the full variable domain is DVKVTQSSRYLVKRTGEKVFLECVQDMDHENMFWYRQDPGLGLRLIYFSYDVKMKEKGDIPEGYSVSREKKERFSLILESASTNQTSMYLCAGQSSNQPQHFGDGTRLSIL.

The CDR3 is CASSLGGAMIGTEAFF. The CDR3 bases are TGTGCCAGCAGCTTAGGCGGGGCGATGATAGGCACTGAAGCTTTCTTT. V usage is TRBV7-9 and J usage is TRBJ1-1; D possibly corresponds to TRBD1 (5 bases). Germline values: CDR1 SEHNR, CDR2 FQNEAQ (reference sequence). V shed 1 base and J shed 4 bases, with 16 bases lying between them. The CDR3 sequence is 16 residues long.

The V call is TRBV5-1, the J call TRBJ2-7, with 7 positions matching TRBD1. The CDR3 has 14 amino acids. With V trimmed by 3 bases and J by 5 bases, 8 bases remained unmatched. Germline CDR1 is SGHRS and CDR2 is YFSETQ. CDR3 nucleotides: TGCGCCAGCAGCTGGATAGGACAGGACAACGAGCAGTACTTC. Protein sequence: CASSWIGQDNEQYF. The full variable domain, in which reference TRBV5-1 and TRBJ2-7 provide the parts outside the CDR3, is KAGVTQTPRYLIKTRGQQVTLSCSPISGHRSVSWYQQTPGQGLQFLFEYFSETQRNKGNFPGRFSGRQFSNSRSEMNVSTLELGDSALYLCASSWIGQDNEQYFGPGTRLTVT.

The chain recombines TRBV7-8 with TRBJ2-1; either TRBD1 or TRBD2 may fit D (7 bases each). The CDR3 runs 11 residues. Trimming stripped 5 bases from V and 15 bases from J, with 14 bases between. Per germline, CDR1 SGHVS and CDR2 FQNEAQ. The CDR3 bases are TGTGCCAGCAGCCAGGGGGGGGTGCCGTTCTTC. This sequence encodes CASSQGGVPFF.

This chain connects TRBV4-1 to TRBJ1-4; D is unclear. Trimming stripped 0 bases from V and 7 bases from J, with 6 bases between. Germline values: CDR1 MGHRA, CDR2 YSYEKL. The CDR3 consists of 13 residues. The CDR3 here is CASSQDQREKLFF. The CDR3 coding sequence is TGCGCCAGCAGCCAAGATCAACGTGAAAAACTGTTTTTT.

This chain links TRBV6-1 with TRBJ1-3, with D uncertain. V dropped 2 bases and J dropped 2 bases, with 10 bases sitting between them. This CDR3 region has 15 residues. Germline V CDR1 and CDR2: MNHNS, SASEGT. The CDR3 loop reads CASSEMGDPGNTIYF. CDR3 nucleotides: TGTGCCAGCAGTGAAATGGGAGATCCTGGAAACACCATATATTTT.